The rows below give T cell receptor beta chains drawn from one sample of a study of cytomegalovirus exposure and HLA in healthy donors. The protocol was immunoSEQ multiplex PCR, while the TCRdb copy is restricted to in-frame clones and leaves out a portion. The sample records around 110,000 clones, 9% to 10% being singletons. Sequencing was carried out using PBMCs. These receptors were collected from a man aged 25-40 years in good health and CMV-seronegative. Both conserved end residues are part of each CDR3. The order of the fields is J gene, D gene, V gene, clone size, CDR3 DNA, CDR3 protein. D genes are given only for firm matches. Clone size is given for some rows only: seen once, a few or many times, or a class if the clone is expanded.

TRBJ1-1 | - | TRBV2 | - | TGTGCCAGCAGAAGAAGGCAGGGGATGAACACTGAAGCTTTCTTT | CASRRRQGMNTEAFF
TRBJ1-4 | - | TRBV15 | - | TGTGCCACCAGCAGAGAGGTCGCCCGGAATGAAAAACTGTTTTTT | CATSREVARNEKLFF
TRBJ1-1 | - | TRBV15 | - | TGTGCCACCAGCAGAGATCGGTTGAACACTGAAGCTTTCTTT | CATSRDRLNTEAFF
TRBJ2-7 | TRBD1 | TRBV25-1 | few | TGTGCCAGCAGTCATCAGACCCCCGGGACAGGGGCCACCTACGAGCAGTACTTC | CASSHQTPGTGATYEQYF
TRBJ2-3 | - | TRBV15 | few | TGTGCCACCAGCAGAGGGAGATTGAGGGGCACAGATACGCAGTATTTT | CATSRGRLRGTDTQYF
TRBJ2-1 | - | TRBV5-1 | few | TGCGCCAGCAGCTTGATTTTCTCTCTCCAGGGAAATGAGCAGTTCTTC | CASSLIFSLQGNEQFF
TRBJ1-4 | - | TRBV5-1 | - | TGCGCCAGCAGCTTCACTGGGGAGGCAACTAATGAAAAACTGTTTTTT | CASSFTGEATNEKLFF
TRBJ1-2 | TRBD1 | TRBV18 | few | TGTGCCAGCTCAACGAACCCGCGACAGGGGGGTGGCTACACCTTC | CASSTNPRQGGGYTF
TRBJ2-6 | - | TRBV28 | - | TGTGCCAGCAGTTCCAACTCCTTGGACAGTAGAACTGGGGCCAACGTCCTGACTTTC | CASSSNSLDSRTGANVLTF
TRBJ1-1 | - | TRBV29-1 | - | TGCAGCGTTGCTAGGAACACTGAAGCTTTCTTT | CSVARNTEAFF
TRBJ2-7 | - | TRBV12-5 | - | TGTGCTAGTGGTTTGGTACTGGGGCAGGGTGGCTACGAGCAGTACTTC | CASGLVLGQGGYEQYF
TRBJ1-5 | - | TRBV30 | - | TGTGCCTGGAGTGTCCAGACACAGGCCCAGCATTTT | CAWSVQTQAQHF
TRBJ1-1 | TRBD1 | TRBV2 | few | TGTGCCACCAAGAAGGGGGCAGACACTGAAGCTTTCTTT | CATKKGADTEAFF
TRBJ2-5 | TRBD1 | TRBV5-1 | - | TGCGCCAGCAGGGCTACGGGACAGACTCAAGAGACCCAGTACTTC | CASRATGQTQETQYF
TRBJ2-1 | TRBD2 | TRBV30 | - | TGTGCCTACTTAAGCGGGGGGCCTTACAATGAGCAGTTCTTC | CAYLSGGPYNEQFF
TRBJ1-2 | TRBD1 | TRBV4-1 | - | TGCGCCAGCAGCCAAGGGACAGGGGGCCTAGGGAACTATGGCTACACCTTC | CASSQGTGGLGNYGYTF
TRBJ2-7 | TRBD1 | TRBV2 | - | TGTGCCAGCAGCGGACAGGTCACCTACGAGCAGTACTTC | CASSGQVTYEQYF
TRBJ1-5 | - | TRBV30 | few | TGTGCCTGGGGGAACCACGGGGGCAATCAGCCCCAGCATTTT | CAWGNHGGNQPQHF
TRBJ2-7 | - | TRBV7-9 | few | TGTGCCAGCAGCTCTATTTACGAGCAGTACTTC | CASSSIYEQYF
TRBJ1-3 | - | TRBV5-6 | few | TGTGCCAGCAGCTTGGGAGTGGGACACTCTGGAAACACCATATATTTT | CASSLGVGHSGNTIYF
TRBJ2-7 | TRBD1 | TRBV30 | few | TGTGCCTGGAGGAAAACGGGACAGGGGGCCTACGAGCAGTACTTC | CAWRKTGQGAYEQYF
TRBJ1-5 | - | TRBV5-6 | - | TGTGCCAGCAGCTTGGCTGGCAGGGATAATCAGCCCCAGCATTTT | CASSLAGRDNQPQHF
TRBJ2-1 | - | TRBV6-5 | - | TGTGCCAGCGGCGTGGCAGGCTCCCAGGGGCAGTTCTTC | CASGVAGSQGQFF
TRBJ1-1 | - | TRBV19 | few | TGTGCCAGTAGTATCGCCAGTGAAGCTTTCTTT | CASSIASEAFF
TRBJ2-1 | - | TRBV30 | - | TGTGCCTGGAGTGCCTCCTCCTACAATGAGCAGTTCTTC | CAWSASSYNEQFF
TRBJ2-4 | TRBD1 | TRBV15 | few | TGTGCCACCAGCAGGTCGACGGACAGGGAAGGCATTCAGTACTTC | CATSRSTDREGIQYF
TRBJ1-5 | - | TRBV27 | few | TGTGCCAGCAGTTCGGGATCAGGGGTGAGTCAGCCCCAGCATTTT | CASSSGSGVSQPQHF
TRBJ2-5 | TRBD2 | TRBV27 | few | TGTGCCAGCAGTTTGAAGCGGGGGGGTTCAGAGACCCAGTACTTC | CASSLKRGGSETQYF
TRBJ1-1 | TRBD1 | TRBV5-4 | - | TGTGCCAGCAGCTTGGGGGACAGGGTAGGCACTGAAGCTTTCTTC | CASSLGDRVGTEAFF
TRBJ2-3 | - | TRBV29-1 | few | TGCAGCGTCCAAGATGGTAGCAGCACAGATACGCAGTATTTT | CSVQDGSSTDTQYF
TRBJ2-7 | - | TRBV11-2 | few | TGTGCCAGCAGCTGGGGTGGGGGCCCTTACGAGCAGTACTTC | CASSWGGGPYEQYF
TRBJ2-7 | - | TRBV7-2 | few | TGTGCCAGCAGCGGCAGGGGATACGAGCAGTACTTC | CASSGRGYEQYF
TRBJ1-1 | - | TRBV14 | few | TGTGCCAGCAGCCGGGTGGGGGGGCAGACTGAAGCTTTCTTT | CASSRVGGQTEAFF
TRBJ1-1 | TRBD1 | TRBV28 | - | TGTGCCAGCAAGGACAGGGGGAACACTGAAGCTTTCTTT | CASKDRGNTEAFF
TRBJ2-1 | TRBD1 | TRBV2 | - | TGTGCCAGCAGCACGGACAGGGGCTCCTACAATGAGCAGTTCTTC | CASSTDRGSYNEQFF
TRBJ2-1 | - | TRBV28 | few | TGTGCCAGCCTCAGGGACTCTTGGTCCTACAATGAGCAGTTCTTC | CASLRDSWSYNEQFF
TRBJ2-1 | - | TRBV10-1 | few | TGCGCCAGCAGTCGGGGGAGGACCTACAATGAGCAGTTCTTC | CASSRGRTYNEQFF
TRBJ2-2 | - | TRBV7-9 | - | TGTGCCAGCAGCTTAGCCAAGGTGACAGTGAACACCGGGGAGCTGTTTTTT | CASSLAKVTVNTGELFF
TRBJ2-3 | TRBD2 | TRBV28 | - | TGTGCCAGCAGTTTGACTAGCGGGCGTGGGACAGATACGCAGTATTTT | CASSLTSGRGTDTQYF
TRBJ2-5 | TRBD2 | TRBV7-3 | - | TGTGCCAGCAGCTTAAGGGAGACTAGCGGGAGTACCGAGACCCAGTACTTC | CASSLRETSGSTETQYF
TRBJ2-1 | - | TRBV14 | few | TGTGCCAGCAGCCAAGGGTCGGGGAACAATGAGCAGTTCTTC | CASSQGSGNNEQFF
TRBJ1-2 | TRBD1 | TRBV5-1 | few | TGCGCCAGCAGGCCCACAGGGGCCCCTTCTAACTATGGCTACACCTTC | CASRPTGAPSNYGYTF
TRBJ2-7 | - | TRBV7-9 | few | TGTGCCAGCAGCCCTTACCCTGGGGGCGCATCCTACGAGCAGTACTTC | CASSPYPGGASYEQYF
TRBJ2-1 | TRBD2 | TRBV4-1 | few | TGCGCCAGCAGCCCCACCGGGACTAAACAGTACAATGAGCAGTTCTTC | CASSPTGTKQYNEQFF
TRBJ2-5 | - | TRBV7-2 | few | TGTGCCAGCAGCTTAGTCAAAGGCGGGCCCGGAGAGACCCAGTACTTC | CASSLVKGGPGETQYF
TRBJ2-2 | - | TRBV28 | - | TGTGCCAGCAGTTTAGTGGGGCTAAACACCGGGGAGCTGTTTTTT | CASSLVGLNTGELFF
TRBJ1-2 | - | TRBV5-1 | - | TGCGCCAGCAGCTCGTCGGAAGGGGCCGCCTATGGCTACACCTTC | CASSSSEGAAYGYTF
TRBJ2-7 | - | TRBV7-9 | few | TGTGCCAGCAGCTTATCGCAGGGCCTGGGCTACGAGCAGTACTTC | CASSLSQGLGYEQYF
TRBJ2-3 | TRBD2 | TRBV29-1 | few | TGCAGCGTTGGGGAGGGGAGTTTTACGCAGTATTTT | CSVGEGSFTQYF
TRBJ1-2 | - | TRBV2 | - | TGTGCCAGCAGGGCCGTCCTGGGGGGCTATGGCTACACCTTC | CASRAVLGGYGYTF
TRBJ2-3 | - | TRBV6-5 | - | TGTGCCAGCAGTTACTCCCCTATCCTGGGCACAGATACGCAGTATTTT | CASSYSPILGTDTQYF
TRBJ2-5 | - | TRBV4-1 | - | TGCGCCAGCAGCCAAGTGTCTGCCAGTATAACCCAGTACTTC | CASSQVSASITQYF